What follows is one TCR beta chain and its context. Its antigen is not known. Using about 220 ng DNA, approximately 27,000 T cell genomes, the sorted-subset replicate PCRs were run. Sequencing was performed with immunoSEQ multiplex PCR; in TCRdb, only in-frame clones are kept and a portion is missing. This table holds some 2,500,000 clones, 85% to 95% found once. Trimming took off 5 bases at V and 7 bases at J, with 21 bases between the two ends. The CDR3 runs to 15 residues. Germline V CDR1 and CDR2: SEHNR, FQNEAQ (reference sequence). The study drew all its donors from Caucasian adults living in Nashville, Tennessee. The sample originates from a study of shared clonotypes between healthy human individuals. Overall study findings and caveats: With a few donors compared, roughly 5% of naive CD4 clonotypes were shared. What rarefaction showed was incomplete sorted-subset sequencing despite large depth.

The sequenced material came from naive CD4+ T cells from PBMCs. The subset here: CD45RA+ positively selected. The TCR originated in a man aged 18 to 30 in good health. Some clones in this sample may be carry-over from other donors' samples. The chain is built from TRBV7-9 and TRBJ2-7, with TRBD1 as a possible D gene (6 bases). The CDR3 nucleotides are TGTGCCAGCAGCACCCGGGACACGCCAGCGAGGGAGCAGTACTTC. This gives the protein CASSTRDTPAREQYF.